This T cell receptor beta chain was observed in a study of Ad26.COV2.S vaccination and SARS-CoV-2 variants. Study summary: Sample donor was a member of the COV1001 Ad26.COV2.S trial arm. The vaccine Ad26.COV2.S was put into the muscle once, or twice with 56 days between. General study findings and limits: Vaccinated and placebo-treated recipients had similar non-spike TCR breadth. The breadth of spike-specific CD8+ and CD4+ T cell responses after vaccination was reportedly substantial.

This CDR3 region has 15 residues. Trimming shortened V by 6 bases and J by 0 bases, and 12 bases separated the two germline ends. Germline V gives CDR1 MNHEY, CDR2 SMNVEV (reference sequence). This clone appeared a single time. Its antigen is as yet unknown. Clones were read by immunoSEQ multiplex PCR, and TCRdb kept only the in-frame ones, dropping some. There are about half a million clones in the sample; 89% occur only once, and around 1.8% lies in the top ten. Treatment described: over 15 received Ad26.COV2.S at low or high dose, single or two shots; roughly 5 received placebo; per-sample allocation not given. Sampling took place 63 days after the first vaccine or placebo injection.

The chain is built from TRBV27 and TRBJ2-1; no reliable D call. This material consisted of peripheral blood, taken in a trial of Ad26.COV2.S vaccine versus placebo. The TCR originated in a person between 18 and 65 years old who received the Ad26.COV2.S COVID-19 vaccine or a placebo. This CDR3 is CASSVVGSSYNEQFF. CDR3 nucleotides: TGTGCCAGCAGCGTAGTAGGTAGCTCCTACAATGAGCAGTTCTTC.